This record looks at one T cell receptor (beta chain) sequence and its context. Its target is not known. Sequenced material consisted of expressed TCRB transcripts (all of the isolated RNA was reverse transcribed). Some 3.6 million reads was the average for naive, central memory and regulatory T cell samples. This table comes from immunoSEQ multiplex PCR, and its TCRdb copy is limited to in-frame clones, with some not included. This sample has 95,000 to 150,000 clones, with roughly 17% found just once. The data were taken from a study of beta chain features in type 1 diabetes. Study-wide context: Examined across all samples were around 110 million sorted cells. Findings of the study overall: The study found moderately but significantly shorter TCRB CDR3s in all four CD4+ subsets of Type 1 diabetes patients. Equally in patients and controls, shorter templates might have been favored by PCR.

The germline CDR1 and CDR2 sequences are LNHDA and SQIVND (reference sequence). Trimming removed 5 bases at V and 7 bases at J, with 14 bases between. This CDR3 comprises 13 residues. Sequencing was performed on central memory CD4+ T cells from blood. This receptor was identified in a man younger than 30 with type 1 diabetes. The chain is built from TRBV19 and TRBJ1-1; the D gene is possibly TRBD1 (5 bases). The CDR3 region has the DNA TGTGCCAGTAGTGGAACAGGTGAACTTGAAGCTTTCTTT. This gives the protein CASSGTGELEAFF.